This entry lists 32 T cell receptor beta chains sequenced from one sample in a study of T cell repertoires in cytomegalovirus infection. TCRdb reprocessed the reads with MiXCR, giving one entry per CDR3 protein. Here the sample spans around 440,000 distinct CDR3 sequences, around 11% being singletons. Sequencing input: PBMCs. The receptor set was obtained from a human donor in good health (CMV status not recorded). Some clones in this sample may be carry-over from other donors' samples.

This clonotype has only a few counts. The J gene is TRBJ2-2, the V gene TRBV13, with 9 bases matching TRBD1. This CDR3 region has 14 residues. The V gene's germline CDR1 is PRHDT and CDR2 FYEKMQ (reference sequence). Trimming at V came to 2 bases and at J to 6 bases, leaving 1 base not matched to a gene. The CDR3 DNA reads as TGTGCCAGCAGCTTAAACAGGGGGCCCGGGGAGCTGTTTTTT. This gives the protein CASSLNRGPGELFF.

This clonotype was observed many times. This rearrangement joins TRBV5-1 to TRBJ1-1; no clear D. Germline assignment: CDR1 SGHRS and CDR2 YFSETQ. The CDR3 has 14 residues. V lost 0 bases, J lost 6 bases, and 12 bases lay in between. This CDR3 reads CASSLEAGRAEAFF. DNA of the CDR3: TGCGCCAGCAGCTTGGAGGCCGGGCGCGCTGAAGCTTTCTTT. Based on the CDR3 plus reference TRBV5-1 and TRBJ1-1, the full variable domain is KAGVTQTPRYLIKTRGQQVTLSCSPISGHRSVSWYQQTPGQGLQFLFEYFSETQRNKGNFPGRFSGRQFSNSRSEMNVSTLELGDSALYLCASSLEAGRAEAFFGQGTRLTVV.

At least ten counts were recorded for this clonotype. Here the CDR3 reads CASSLDGNTGELFF. The CDR3 nucleotides read TGTGCCAGCAGCTTGGACGGAAACACCGGGGAGCTGTTTTTT. The chain employs TRBV5-4 and TRBJ2-2; no clear D gene. CDR1 and CDR2 (germline): SGHNT, YYREEE (reference sequence). V was trimmed by 0 bases and J by 2 bases, leaving 5 bases between them. The CDR3 covers 14 residues.

There are many counts of this clonotype. The chain carries TRBV27 and TRBJ1-2, with D possibly matching TRBD1 (5 bases). Per germline, CDR1 MNHEY and CDR2 SMNVEV (reference sequence). Trimming took off 8 bases at V and 4 bases at J, with 11 bases between the two ends. This CDR3 is 12 amino acids long. The CDR3 is CASRGGFYGYTF. The CDR3 DNA reads as TGTGCCAGCCGGGGGGGATTCTATGGCTACACCTTC.

V usage is TRBV5-1 and J usage is TRBJ2-3; 10 bases align to TRBD1. The germline gives CDR1 SGHRS, CDR2 YFSETQ. CDR3 length: 16 amino acids. Unmatched junction bases numbered 4, after V lost 0 bases and J lost 3 bases. The CDR3 loop reads CASSLGDRGLTDTQYF. CDR3 DNA: TGCGCCAGCAGCTTGGGGGACAGGGGTTTGACAGATACGCAGTATTTT.

This clonotype was detected ten times or more. The V and J genes are TRBV7-6 and TRBJ2-3; 8 positions match TRBD1. The CDR3 runs 16 residues. Trimming at V came to 1 base and at J to 4 bases, leaving 7 bases not matched to a gene. The germline CDR1 and CDR2 sequences are SGHVS and FNYEAQ. The CDR3 is CASSLVLDRASDTQYF. CDR3 DNA sequence: TGTGCCAGCAGCTTAGTACTGGACAGGGCCTCAGATACGCAGTATTTT. The full variable domain, in which reference TRBV7-6 and TRBJ2-3 provide the parts outside the CDR3, is GAGVSQSPRYKVTKRGQDVALRCDPISGHVSLYWYRQALGQGPEFLTYFNYEAQQDKSGLPNDRFSAERPEGSISTLTIQRTEQRDSAMYRCASSLVLDRASDTQYFGPGTRLTVL.

In its sample, this clonotype was seen many times. The V gene is TRBV10-3, the J gene TRBJ1-3; D may be TRBD1 (6 bases). The CDR3 extends over 15 amino acids. Germline assignment: CDR1 ENHRY and CDR2 SYGVKD. Trimming left V 5 bases short and J 5 bases short, with 16 bases between. CDR3 protein: CAISHQDRTRNTIYF. The CDR3 DNA is TGTGCCATCAGTCATCAAGACAGGACCAGAAACACCATATATTTT.

Note on this clonotype: This may arise from a read error, as a much more abundant clone is one base away. V and J are TRBV7-6 and TRBJ2-5; maybe TRBD1 (6 bases). The CDR3 covers 14 residues. Germline V gene lookup returns CDR1 SGHVS and CDR2 FNYEAQ. CDR3 DNA sequence: TGTGCCGGCAGCTTAGTCTACAGGGAAGAGACCCAGTACTTC. It is translated as CAGSLVYREETQYF.

Many counts were recorded for this clonotype. The genes are TRBV3-1 and TRBJ2-5, with D unclear. V lost 0 bases and J 3 bases, leaving 5 bases between the germline ends. CDR3 length: 13 amino acids. Germline CDR1 and CDR2: LGHDT and YNNKEL (reference sequence). The CDR3 region has the DNA TGTGCCAGCAGCCAAGAACTCGAAGAGACCCAGTACTTC. Encoded protein: CASSQELEETQYF.

The chain combines TRBV6-6 with TRBJ1-4; no definite D call. The V end was cut by 6 bases, the J end by 5 bases, with 13 bases between. Per the germline V gene, CDR1 is MNHNY and CDR2 is SVGAGI (reference sequence). The CDR3 consists of 14 residues. The CDR3 sequence: CASSRGRQNEKLFF. DNA for the CDR3: TGTGCCAGCAGCCGTGGGCGGCAGAATGAAAAACTGTTTTTT.

This clonotype was seen repeatedly, ten times or more. The chain employs TRBV6-4 and TRBJ2-2; 13 positions agree with TRBD2. Germline CDR1 is MRHNA and CDR2 is SNTAGT. The trim removed 7 bases at V and 3 bases at J, leaving 5 bases unmatched. There are 16 residues in the CDR3. For the CDR3, the DNA is TGTGCCAGCAATCCACTAGCGGGAGGGGACACCGGGGAGCTGTTTTTT. This encodes CASNPLAGGDTGELFF.

This clonotype was found many times. The chain combines TRBV24-1 with TRBJ2-5; maybe TRBD2 (6 bases). Germline CDR1 is KGHDR and CDR2 is SFDVKD. The CDR3 length is 14 residues. Trimming took 2 bases from V and 6 from J, leaving 12 bases between them. The CDR3 here is CATSDSSGLKTQYF. CDR3 nucleotide sequence: TGTGCCACCAGTGATTCCAGCGGGTTGAAGACCCAGTACTTC.

There are many counts of this clonotype. This rearrangement joins TRBV2 to TRBJ2-7, with 13 bases matching TRBD2. Germline CDR1 and CDR2: SNHLY and FYNNEI. The CDR3 extends over 15 amino acids. V gave up 5 bases and J gave up 5 bases; unmatched junction bases: 6. CDR3 protein: CASSPGLAGTHEQYF. The CDR3 DNA reads TGTGCCAGCAGTCCGGGACTAGCGGGGACCCACGAGCAGTACTTC.

This clonotype showed up many times. J is TRBJ2-2 and V is TRBV11-2, with TRBD1 matching over 9 bases. This CDR3 comprises 15 residues. J lost 8 bases, V lost 5 bases, and 9 bases had no gene match. Germline V lookup: CDR1 SGHAT, CDR2 FQNNGV. DNA of the CDR3: TGTGCCAGCAGCCTTTTACAGGGGGCGTCGGGGGAGCTGTTTTTT. It specifies CASSLLQGASGELFF.

At least ten counts were recorded for this clonotype. V is TRBV7-3 and J is TRBJ2-5; 10 bases map to TRBD1. The CDR3 is made up of 16 amino acids. The J segment lost 5 bases and the V segment lost 5 bases, leaving 11 bases of the junction unmatched. Germline V gene data show CDR1 as SGHTA and CDR2 as FQGTGA. The CDR3 is CASSLQGTGVGETQYF. The CDR3 DNA reads as TGTGCCAGCAGCCTCCAAGGGACAGGGGTAGGGGAGACCCAGTACTTC.

A few counts support this clonotype. This chain links TRBV5-4 with TRBJ1-3; no firm D call. The V and J ends lost 10 bases and 0 bases respectively, with 11 bases between them. This CDR3 contains 13 residues. CDR1 and CDR2 (germline): SGHNT, YYREEE (reference sequence). CDR3 residues: CAVQRSSGNTIYF. The CDR3 coding sequence is TGTGCCGTACAACGGAGCTCTGGAAACACCATATATTTT.

This clonotype was detected ten times or more. The chain is built from TRBV11-2 and TRBJ2-1; a weak D match, TRBD2 (6 bases). Trimming pared 1 base from V and 6 bases from J, leaving 10 bases between. Germline assignment: CDR1 SGHAT and CDR2 FQNNGV. The CDR3 sequence is 14 residues long. The CDR3 spells CASSLATSGNEQFF. The CDR3, as DNA: TGTGCCAGCAGCTTAGCGACTAGTGGCAATGAGCAGTTCTTC.

This clonotype was recorded at least ten times. The chain recombines TRBV5-4 with TRBJ1-1; 8 nucleotides match TRBD1. This CDR3 region has 17 residues. Germline lookup yields CDR1 SGHNT and CDR2 YYREEE (reference sequence). V was clipped by 4 bases and J by 3 bases; unmatched bases: 14. The CDR3 sequence: CASSPRTGISFDTEAFF. The CDR3 DNA sequence: TGTGCCAGCAGCCCGAGGACAGGGATTAGCTTCGACACTGAAGCTTTCTTT.

This clonotype was seen repeatedly, ten times or more. The V call is TRBV28, the J call TRBJ2-5, with 15 nucleotides matching TRBD2. CDR1 and CDR2 (germline): MDHEN, SYDVKM. The CDR3 length is 17 residues. Trimming removed 3 bases from V and 4 bases from J; junction bases left unmatched: 6. CDR3 nucleotides: TGTGCCAGCAGTTTCTTAGGACTAGCGGGAGGGGGAGAGACCCAGTACTTC. It translates to CASSFLGLAGGGETQYF.

This clonotype occurred many times. The gene calls are TRBV2 and TRBJ2-4; TRBD1 aligns across 7 bases. Germline lookup yields CDR1 SNHLY and CDR2 FYNNEI. The CDR3 has 15 residues. With 5 bases clipped from V and 0 bases from J, the junction kept 4 bases outside the gene matches. In DNA, the CDR3 is TGTGCCAGCAGTCGGGACAGTTTAGCCAAAAACATTCAGTACTTC. It translates to CASSRDSLAKNIQYF.

This clonotype has only a few counts. The genes are TRBV27 and TRBJ2-7; D is possibly TRBD1 (6 bases). CDR3 size: 15 residues. CDR1 MNHEY and CDR2 SMNVEV come from the germline V gene (reference sequence). V was pared by 6 bases and J by 3 bases, with 18 bases between. In DNA, the CDR3 is TGTGCCAGCAGCTCCTTAGGGGGTACTCACTACGAGCAGTACTTC. This translates into CASSSLGGTHYEQYF.

This clonotype was seen repeatedly, ten times or more. The rearrangement links TRBV10-3 to TRBJ2-7; D gene ambiguous. Deletions cut 7 bases from V and 0 bases from J, with 13 bases between. CDR3 length equals 14 residues. In germline, CDR1 is ENHRY, CDR2 SYGVKD. This chain's CDR3 is CAINDRTDSYEQYF. Written as DNA, the CDR3 is TGTGCCATCAATGATCGGACGGACTCCTACGAGCAGTACTTC.

In this sample, this clonotype turned up a few times. CDR3 amino acids: CAISESQGHGYTF. The CDR3 coding sequence is TGTGCCATCAGTGAGTCACAGGGCCATGGCTACACCTTC. This chain joins TRBV10-3 and TRBJ1-2, with D tentatively TRBD1 (6 bases). The CDR3 extends over 13 amino acids. Between the trimmed V and J ends, which lost 0 bases and 6 bases, there was a span of 8 bases. Germline CDR1 reads ENHRY; CDR2 reads SYGVKD.

This clonotype showed up many times. The chain recombines TRBV14 with TRBJ1-4; tentative D call: TRBD1 (6 bases). From germline, CDR1 is SGHDN and CDR2 FVKESK. Trimming shortened V by 0 bases and J by 7 bases, and 9 bases separated the two germline ends. The CDR3 runs to 14 residues. The CDR3 DNA reads TGTGCCAGCAGCCAAGATGGAGGGGGTGAAAAACTGTTTTTT. It translates to CASSQDGGGEKLFF.

This clonotype came up many times. The V gene is TRBV5-5, the J gene TRBJ1-2; a weak D match, TRBD1 (6 bases). The V end lost 5 bases, the J end lost 4 bases, and 12 bases lay between the germline ends. Germline values: CDR1 SGHKS, CDR2 YYEKEE (reference sequence). The CDR3 consists of 13 residues. The CDR3 DNA sequence: TGTGCCAGCAGTCAGGGGTCGGGCTATGGCTACACCTTC. This codes for CASSQGSGYGYTF. The variable domain in full, with the rest retrieved from reference TRBV5-5 and TRBJ1-2, is DAGVTQSPTHLIKTRGQQVTLRCSPISGHKSVSWYQQVLGQGPQFIFQYYEKEERGRGNFPDRFSARQFPNYSSELNVNALLLGDSALYLCASSQGSGYGYTFGSGTRLTVV.

This clonotype was found many times. V gene TRBV25-1 combines with J gene TRBJ1-4; D may be TRBD1 (6 bases). The CDR3 runs to 13 residues. Trimming cost V 4 bases and J 8 bases, with 11 bases left between them. Germline CDR1 is MGHDK and CDR2 is SYGVNS. The CDR3 DNA follows: TGTGCCAGCAGTGGGGACACGGACGAAAAACTGTTTTTT. Translation: CASSGDTDEKLFF.

The J gene is TRBJ2-3, the V gene TRBV10-3; the match to TRBD1 covers 7 bases. V lost 11 bases and J lost 7; bases outside the gene matches: 9. The CDR3 is 12 residues long. The germline V gene has CDR1 ENHRY and CDR2 SYGVKD. In DNA, the CDR3 is TGTGCCGCCAAGGGGGCAGTATATACGCAGTATTTT. It yields the protein CAAKGAVYTQYF.

This clonotype was counted ten times or more. The chain employs TRBV5-6 and TRBJ1-5; TRBD1 matches at 9 bases. J gave up 2 bases and V 3 bases, and 9 bases lay outside the gene matches. Germline V gene lookup returns CDR1 SGHDT and CDR2 YYEEEE. CDR3 length: 17 amino acids. CDR3 region: CASSYGTGLRGNQPQHF. In nucleotides, the CDR3 is TGTGCCAGCAGCTACGGGACAGGGCTAAGGGGCAATCAGCCCCAGCATTTT. The full variable domain, completed using reference TRBV5-6 and TRBJ1-5, is DAGVTQSPTHLIKTRGQQVTLRCSPKSGHDTVSWYQQALGQGPQFIFQYYEEEERQRGNFPDRFSGHQFPNYSSELNVNALLLGDSALYLCASSYGTGLRGNQPQHFGDGTRLSIL.

This chain uses TRBV10-3 with TRBJ1-1, with TRBD1 as a possible D gene (5 bases). Germline loops: CDR1 ENHRY, CDR2 SYGVKD. There are 15 residues in the CDR3. Trimming shortened V by 6 bases and J by 3 bases, and 17 bases separated the two germline ends. The DNA for the CDR3 is TGTGCCATCAGCCGACATGACAGTCGGGACACTGAAGCTTTCTTT. Translating it yields CAISRHDSRDTEAFF.

This clonotype was seen repeatedly, ten times or more. The chain uses TRBV5-1 and TRBJ2-3; 8 bases match TRBD2. The CDR3 spans 15 residues. After removal of 9 bases from V and 4 bases from J, the junction contained 13 bases not matched to a gene. Germline assignment: CDR1 SGHRS and CDR2 YFSETQ. The CDR3 protein is CAIRRDGRAADTQYF. Written as DNA, the CDR3 is TGCGCCATCAGAAGGGACGGGAGGGCCGCAGATACGCAGTATTTT.

This clonotype has a handful of counts. The chain uses TRBV7-3 and TRBJ2-7; possibly TRBD1 for D (5 bases). The V and J ends lost 1 base and 5 bases respectively, with 15 bases between them. This CDR3 has 15 amino acids. Germline V gene sequence: CDR1 SGHTA, CDR2 FQGTGA. CDR3 DNA sequence: TGTGCCAGCAGCTTAATTCCAGGGTCTTTCCACGAGCAGTACTTC. It specifies CASSLIPGSFHEQYF.

This clonotype was counted at least ten times. V and J are TRBV11-1 and TRBJ2-4; a possible D gene is TRBD2 (5 bases). V gave up 1 base and J gave up 2 bases, with 15 bases separating them. This CDR3 is 17 amino acids long. Germline V gives CDR1 SGHAT, CDR2 FQDESV (reference sequence). The CDR3 DNA sequence: TGTGCCAGCAGCTTAGACGGAAGACTACTTTCCAAAAACATTCAGTACTTC. As protein: CASSLDGRLLSKNIQYF.